Listed below are T cell receptor beta chains from one sample, sequenced in a study of metastatic and nonmetastatic thyroid tumors. TCRdb reanalyzed the PCR reads via MiXCR. This sample has about 14,000 clones; 25% to 35% occur once, and the top ten carry around 18%. The sample comprised tumor tissue. The source is a female donor with papillary thyroid cancer or a benign thyroid nodule (not recorded which). Some clones in this sample may be carry-over from other donors' samples. CDR3s include the opening cysteine and the closing phenylalanine or tryptophan.

TRBJ2-1 TRBV5-1 14 CASSLEAVYNEQFF
TRBJ1-1 TRBV15 13 CATSSHSNTEAFF
TRBJ1-2 TRBV6-2/TRBV6-3 17 CASSPDRDRGRNYGYTF
TRBJ1-2 TRBV27 14 CASSLQGSNYGYTF
TRBJ1-1 TRBV11-1 17 CASSTTDRLISGAEAFF
TRBJ2-1 TRBV30 12 CAWTARGNEQFF
TRBJ2-2 TRBV7-2 13 CASSATYTGELFF
TRBJ2-3 TRBV6-6 12 CASSYHDSTQYF
TRBJ2-1 TRBV4-2 16 CASSQDQSGYGNEQFF
TRBJ2-1 TRBV5-5 13 CASSLGGYNEQFF
TRBJ1-1 TRBV6-6 14 CASSYRDMNTEAFF
TRBJ1-2 TRBV2 8 CVTRGYTF